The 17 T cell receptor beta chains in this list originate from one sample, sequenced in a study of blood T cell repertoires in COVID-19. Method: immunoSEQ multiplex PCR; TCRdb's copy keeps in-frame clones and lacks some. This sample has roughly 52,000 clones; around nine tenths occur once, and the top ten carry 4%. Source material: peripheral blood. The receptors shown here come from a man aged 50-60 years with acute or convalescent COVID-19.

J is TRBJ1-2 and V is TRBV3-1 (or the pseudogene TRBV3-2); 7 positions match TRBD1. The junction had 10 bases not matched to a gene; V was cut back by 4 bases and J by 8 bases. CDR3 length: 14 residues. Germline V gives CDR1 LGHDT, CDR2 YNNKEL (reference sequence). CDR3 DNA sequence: TGTGCCAGCAGCCGACGAGGGGGCGCACGGGGCTACACCTTC. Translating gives CASSRRGGARGYTF.

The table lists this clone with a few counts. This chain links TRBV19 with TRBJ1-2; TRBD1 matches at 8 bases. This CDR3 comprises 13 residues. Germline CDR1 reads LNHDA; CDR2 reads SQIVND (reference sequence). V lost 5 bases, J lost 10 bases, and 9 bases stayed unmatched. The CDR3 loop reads CASSQDRDSFYTF. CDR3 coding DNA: TGTGCCAGTAGTCAGGACAGGGACTCATTCTACACCTTC.

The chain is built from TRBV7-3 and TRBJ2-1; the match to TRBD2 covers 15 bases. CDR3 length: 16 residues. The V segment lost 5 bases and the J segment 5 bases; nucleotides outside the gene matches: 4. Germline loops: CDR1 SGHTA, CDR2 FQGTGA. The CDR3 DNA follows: TGTGCCAGCAGCCCGGGACTAGCGGGAGGAGACAATGAGCAGTTCTTC. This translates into CASSPGLAGGDNEQFF.

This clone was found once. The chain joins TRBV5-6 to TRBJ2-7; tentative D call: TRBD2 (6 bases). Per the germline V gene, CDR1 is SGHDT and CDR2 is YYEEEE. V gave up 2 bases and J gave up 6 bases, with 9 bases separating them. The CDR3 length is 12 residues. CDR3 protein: CASSFGGPEQYF. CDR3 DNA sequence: TGTGCCAGCAGCTTCGGAGGGCCCGAGCAGTACTTC.

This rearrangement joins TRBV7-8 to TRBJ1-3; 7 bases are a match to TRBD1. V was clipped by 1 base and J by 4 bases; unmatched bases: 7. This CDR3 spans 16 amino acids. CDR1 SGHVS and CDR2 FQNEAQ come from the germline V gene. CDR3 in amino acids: CASSLGTGLSGNTIYF. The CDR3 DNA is TGTGCCAGCAGCTTAGGGACAGGTTTGAGCGGAAACACCATATATTTT. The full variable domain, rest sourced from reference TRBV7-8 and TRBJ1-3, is GAGVSQSPRYKVAKRGQDVALRCDPISGHVSLFWYQQALGQGPEFLTYFQNEAQLDKSGLPSDRFFAERPEGSVSTLKIQRTQQEDSAVYLCASSLGTGLSGNTIYFGEGSWLTVV.

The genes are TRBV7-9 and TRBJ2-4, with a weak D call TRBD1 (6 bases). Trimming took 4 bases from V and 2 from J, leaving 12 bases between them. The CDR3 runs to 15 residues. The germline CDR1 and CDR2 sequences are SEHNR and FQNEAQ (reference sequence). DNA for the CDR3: TGTGCCAGCAGCTCAACTACAGGGACCAAAAACATTCAGTACTTC. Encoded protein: CASSSTTGTKNIQYF.

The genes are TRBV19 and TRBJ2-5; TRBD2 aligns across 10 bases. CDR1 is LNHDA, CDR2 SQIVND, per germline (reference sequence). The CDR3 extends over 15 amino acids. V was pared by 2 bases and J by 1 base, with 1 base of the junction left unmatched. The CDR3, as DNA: TGTGCCAGTAGTATATTAGCGGGAGGCCAAGAGACCCAGTACTTC. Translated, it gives CASSILAGGQETQYF.

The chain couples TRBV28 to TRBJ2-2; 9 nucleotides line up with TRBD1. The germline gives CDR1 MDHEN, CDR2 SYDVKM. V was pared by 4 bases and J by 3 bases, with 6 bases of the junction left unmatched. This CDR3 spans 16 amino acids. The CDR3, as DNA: TGTGCCAGCAGTTGGGGGGGACAGGGTCACACCGGGGAGCTGTTTTTT. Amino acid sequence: CASSWGGQGHTGELFF.

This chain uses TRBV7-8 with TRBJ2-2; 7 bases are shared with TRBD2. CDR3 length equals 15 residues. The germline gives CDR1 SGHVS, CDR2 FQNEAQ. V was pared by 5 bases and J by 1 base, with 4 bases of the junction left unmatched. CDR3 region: CASSREGRNTGELFF. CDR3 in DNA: TGTGCCAGCAGCAGGGAGGGCCGGAACACCGGGGAGCTGTTTTTT.

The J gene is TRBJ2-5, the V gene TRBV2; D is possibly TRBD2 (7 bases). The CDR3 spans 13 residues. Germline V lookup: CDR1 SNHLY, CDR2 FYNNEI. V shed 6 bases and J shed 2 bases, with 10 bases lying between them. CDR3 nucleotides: TGTGCCAGCAGGGGGGGGCCGCAAGAGACCCAGTACTTC. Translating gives CASRGGPQETQYF.

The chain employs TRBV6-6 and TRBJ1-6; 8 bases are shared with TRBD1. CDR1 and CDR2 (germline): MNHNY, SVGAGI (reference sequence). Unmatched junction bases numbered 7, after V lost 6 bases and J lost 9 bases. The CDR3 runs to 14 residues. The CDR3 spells CASRETGGSSPLHF. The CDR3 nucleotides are TGTGCCAGCAGGGAAACAGGGGGAAGTTCACCCCTCCACTTT.

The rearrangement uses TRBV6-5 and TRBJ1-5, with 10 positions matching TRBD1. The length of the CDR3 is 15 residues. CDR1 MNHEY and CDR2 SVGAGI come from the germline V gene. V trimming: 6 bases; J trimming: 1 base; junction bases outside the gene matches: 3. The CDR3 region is CASSRTGGSNQPQHF. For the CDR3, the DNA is TGTGCCAGCAGCCGGACAGGGGGAAGCAATCAGCCCCAGCATTTT.

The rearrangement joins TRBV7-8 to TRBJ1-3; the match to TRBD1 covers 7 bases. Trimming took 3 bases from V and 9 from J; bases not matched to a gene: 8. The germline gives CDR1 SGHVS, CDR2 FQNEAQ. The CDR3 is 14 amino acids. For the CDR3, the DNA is TGTGCCAGCAGCTTCCGGGACAGAGGCGGCACCATATATTTT. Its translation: CASSFRDRGGTIYF.

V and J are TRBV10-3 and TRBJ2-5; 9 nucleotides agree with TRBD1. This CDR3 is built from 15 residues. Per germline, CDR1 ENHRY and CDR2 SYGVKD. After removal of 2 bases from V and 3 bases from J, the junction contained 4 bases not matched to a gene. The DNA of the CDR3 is TGTGCCATCAGTGAGCCCGACAGGGGGGAAGAGACCCAGTACTTC. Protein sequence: CAISEPDRGEETQYF.

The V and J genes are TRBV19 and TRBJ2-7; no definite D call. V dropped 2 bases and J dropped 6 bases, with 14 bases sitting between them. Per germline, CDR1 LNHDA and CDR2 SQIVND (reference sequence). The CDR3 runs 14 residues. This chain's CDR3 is CASSISFRLGEQYF. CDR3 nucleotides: TGTGCCAGTAGTATAAGTTTCAGGCTTGGCGAGCAGTACTTC.

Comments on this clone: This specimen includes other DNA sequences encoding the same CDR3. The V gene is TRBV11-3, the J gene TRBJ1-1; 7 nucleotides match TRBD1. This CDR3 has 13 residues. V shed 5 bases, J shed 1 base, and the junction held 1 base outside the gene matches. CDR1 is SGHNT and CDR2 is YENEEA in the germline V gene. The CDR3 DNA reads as TGTGCCAGCAGCCGGACAGGGAACACTGAAGCTTTCTTT. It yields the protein CASSRTGNTEAFF.

CDR3 DNA sequence: TGTGCCAGCAGCTTGGGAGGTAGCGGGAGAGTCGATGAGCAGTTCTTC. This gives the protein CASSLGGSGRVDEQFF. V gene TRBV11-2 combines with J gene TRBJ2-1, with 9 bases lining up with TRBD2. Germline-derived CDR1 and CDR2 are SGHAT and FQNNGV. The CDR3 contains 16 residues. J lost 8 bases, V lost 3 bases, and 11 bases had no gene match.